This TCR beta chain was found in a study of neurological immune-mediated disorders. Using its own MiXCR run on the 5' RACE reads, TCRdb lists one record per CDR3 protein. The repertoire holds some 77,000 distinct CDR3 sequences, approximately 14% seen once, with roughly 4.5% in the top ten. This clonotype was seen ten or more times. Losses at the gene ends were 6 bases for V and 9 bases for J; bases not matched to a gene: 5. This CDR3 is 13 amino acids long. CDR1 SQVTM and CDR2 ANQGSEA come from the germline V gene. Documented time point: longitudinal time-point 1 (baseline). Unsorted libraries were generated from 2 million PBMCs held at -80 degrees C.

The chain combines TRBV29-1 with TRBJ1-6, with 10 bases aligning to TRBD1. The origin of this receptor is a female donor with HTLV-1-associated myelopathy (HAM/TSP). The sample comprised PBMCs. The CDR3 DNA reads as TGCAGCGTCGGGACAGGGGAGGGTTCACCCCTCCACTTT. This codes for CSVGTGEGSPLHF.